The rows below give T cell receptor beta chains drawn from one sample of a study of blood T cell repertoires in COVID-19. Sequencing used immunoSEQ multiplex PCR; TCRdb keeps in-frame clones, though not all of them. The table has just over 250,000 clones, about 81% seen once. The sequenced material came from PBMCs or T cells enriched from blood (not recorded which). The receptors here all came from a man under 40 with acute COVID-19. CDR3s include the opening cysteine and the closing phenylalanine or tryptophan. D genes are given only for firm matches. Expanded clones get a size class; other rows say once, few or many, or leave the size out.

CDR3nt: TGTGCCAGCAGCTTGGAGGGCAGGGGGCTTAATGGCTACACCTTC; CDR3aa: CASSLEGRGLNGYTF; j_gene: TRBJ1-2; abundance: NA; d_gene: TRBD1; v_gene: TRBV5-5
CDR3nt: TGTGCCAGCACCCCTCTCGGGGATGAGCAGTTCTTC; CDR3aa: CASTPLGDEQFF; j_gene: TRBJ2-1; abundance: NA; d_gene: NA; v_gene: TRBV6-5
CDR3nt: TGTGCCAGCCGTGCCTCCGGGACAGGCAATCAGCCCCAGCATTTT; CDR3aa: CASRASGTGNQPQHF; j_gene: TRBJ1-5; abundance: NA; d_gene: TRBD1; v_gene: TRBV19
CDR3nt: TGTGCCAGCAGCGCCGGACAGGGGGTTTGGTCAGATACGCAGTATTTT; CDR3aa: CASSAGQGVWSDTQYF; j_gene: TRBJ2-3; abundance: NA; d_gene: TRBD1; v_gene: TRBV11-1
CDR3nt: TGTGCCAGCAGCCTGGCCAAGAGAAATGAGCAGTTCTTC; CDR3aa: CASSLAKRNEQFF; j_gene: TRBJ2-1; abundance: once; d_gene: NA; v_gene: TRBV5-5
CDR3nt: TGCGCCAGCAGTGGGACAGGGAGTCAGCCCCAGCATTTT; CDR3aa: CASSGTGSQPQHF; j_gene: TRBJ1-5; abundance: NA; d_gene: TRBD1; v_gene: TRBV10-1
CDR3nt: TGTGCCAGCAGTCAGGCGGGACTAGCGGGGAACTACAATGAGCAGTTCTTC; CDR3aa: CASSQAGLAGNYNEQFF; j_gene: TRBJ2-1; abundance: once; d_gene: TRBD2; v_gene: TRBV27
CDR3nt: TGTGCCATCAGTGAGTCAACGGACTGGGATAGCTCCTACAATGAGCAGTTCTTC; CDR3aa: CAISESTDWDSSYNEQFF; j_gene: TRBJ2-1; abundance: NA; d_gene: NA; v_gene: TRBV10-3
CDR3nt: TGTGCCAGCAGCCCACGGCTCGGACAGCGGGGGGCCTATAATTCACCCCTCCACTTT; CDR3aa: CASSPRLGQRGAYNSPLHF; j_gene: TRBJ1-6; abundance: few; d_gene: NA; v_gene: TRBV11-2
CDR3nt: TGTGCCAGCTCACCAGGACTAGCGGGCCAAGAGACCCAGTACTTC; CDR3aa: CASSPGLAGQETQYF; j_gene: TRBJ2-5; abundance: NA; d_gene: TRBD2; v_gene: TRBV18